The 32 T cell receptor beta chains listed next were all sequenced from one sample in a study of T cell clones after liver transplantation. The repertoire was sequenced with immunoSEQ multiplex PCR; TCRdb's copy has only in-frame clones and lacks some. Of roughly 56,000 clones in the sample, 55% to 85% are singletons; the top ten hold just under 10%. The specimen comprised CD4+ T cells from blood, sampled roughly 56 months after liver transplant. Receptor source: a human patient who received a liver transplant. Some T cells may trace back to the graft donor.

The chain carries TRBV19 and TRBJ2-2; the match to TRBD2 covers 7 bases. V was pared by 7 bases and J by 4 bases, with 6 bases of the junction left unmatched. The germline gives CDR1 LNHDA, CDR2 SQIVND (reference sequence). This CDR3 has 14 amino acids. The CDR3 region has the DNA TGTGCCAGTACCTCGGGGGGAAGCACCGGGGAGCTGTTTTTT. It yields the protein CASTSGGSTGELFF.

By share, this clone ranks as medium-sized. The V and J genes are TRBV11-2 and TRBJ1-5; TRBD1 aligns across 8 bases. Germline V lookup: CDR1 SGHAT, CDR2 FQNNGV. Trimming removed 7 bases from V and 3 bases from J; junction bases left unmatched: 2. This CDR3 spans 13 amino acids. The CDR3 nucleotides read TGTGCCAGCAACAGGGGGTTCAATCAGCCCCAGCATTTT. This gives the protein CASNRGFNQPQHF. The full variable domain, its missing parts supplied by reference TRBV11-2 and TRBJ1-5, is EAGVAQSPRYKIIEKRQSVAFWCNPISGHATLYWYQQILGQGPKLLIQFQNNGVVDDSQLPKDRFSAERLKGVDSTLKIQPAKLEDSAVYLCASNRGFNQPQHFGDGTRLSIL.

The rearrangement links TRBV19 to TRBJ2-1, with 10 bases fitting TRBD2. V lost 0 bases and J lost 9; bases outside the gene matches: 5. CDR1 LNHDA and CDR2 SQIVND come from the germline V gene (reference sequence). This CDR3 spans 15 amino acids. Here the CDR3 reads CASSIEAGGPREQFF. CDR3 sequence (DNA): TGTGCCAGTAGTATAGAAGCGGGGGGGCCTCGTGAGCAGTTCTTC.

The chain combines TRBV2 with TRBJ2-3; D is ambiguous. Germline values: CDR1 SNHLY, CDR2 FYNNEI. The V end was cut by 3 bases, the J end by 3 bases, with 4 bases between. The CDR3 runs 12 residues. The CDR3 spells CASSEGTDTQYF. The CDR3 DNA sequence: TGTGCCAGCAGTGAGGGGACAGATACGCAGTATTTT.

The J gene is TRBJ2-7, the V gene TRBV7-2; D remains ambiguous. The ends were cut back, 4 bases at V and 7 bases at J, with 14 bases in the middle. Germline loops: CDR1 SGHTA, CDR2 FQGNSA. This CDR3 comprises 13 residues. The CDR3 sequence: CASSSESLFEQYF. As DNA, the CDR3 is TGTGCCAGCAGCTCCGAGTCCCTTTTTGAGCAGTACTTC.

The chain links TRBV11-2 to TRBJ2-1; the D gene could be TRBD1 or TRBD2 (5 bases each). Germline lookup yields CDR1 SGHAT and CDR2 FQNNGV. This CDR3 is built from 18 residues. With 5 bases removed from V and 0 bases from J, the gap between germline ends came to 20 bases. The CDR3 here is CASSPRFGAGSSYNEQFF. The CDR3 DNA follows: TGTGCCAGCAGCCCACGTTTTGGGGCAGGGAGCTCCTACAATGAGCAGTTCTTC.

This chain uses TRBV5-1 with TRBJ2-1; unclear D gene. CDR1 and CDR2 from the germline V gene are SGHRS and YFSETQ. The V end lost 0 bases, the J end lost 7 bases, and 2 bases lay between the germline ends. This CDR3 region has 11 residues. The CDR3 DNA is TGCGCCAGCAGCTTGGAGAATGAGCAGTTCTTC. Residues: CASSLENEQFF.

This chain connects TRBV7-2 to TRBJ2-3, with D possibly matching TRBD1 (5 bases). Germline assignment: CDR1 SGHTA and CDR2 FQGNSA. CDR3 size: 16 residues. V was pared by 4 bases and J by 0 bases, with 14 bases between. The CDR3 DNA reads as TGTGCCAGCAGCTCGGGTTTGGGGCGGAGCACAGATACGCAGTATTTT. Its translation is CASSSGLGRSTDTQYF. The entire variable domain, with the rest obtained from reference TRBV7-2 and TRBJ2-3, is as follows: GAGVSQSPSNKVTEKGKDVELRCDPISGHTALYWYRQSLGQGLEFLIYFQGNSAPDKSGLPSDRFSAERTGGSVSTLTIQRTQQEDSAVYLCASSSGLGRSTDTQYFGPGTRLTVL.

The genes are TRBV2 and TRBJ2-3, with D perhaps matching TRBD1 or TRBD2 (5 bases each). Germline CDR1 is SNHLY and CDR2 is FYNNEI. The CDR3 runs 11 residues. The ends were cut back, 11 bases at V and 5 bases at J, with 11 bases in the middle. This chain's CDR3 is CAGTPGDTQYF. CDR3 nucleotide sequence: TGTGCCGGGACCCCGGGAGATACGCAGTATTTT.

V is TRBV6-1 and J is TRBJ2-1; 7 bases are a match to TRBD1. The CDR3 spans 13 residues. Germline trimming cut 5 bases from V and 9 bases from J; bases unmatched to any gene: 7. CDR1 and CDR2 (germline): MNHNS, SASEGT. The CDR3 sequence is CASSPTGFGEQFF. CDR3 nucleotide sequence: TGTGCCAGCAGTCCGACAGGGTTCGGTGAGCAGTTCTTC.

This clone was seen only once. V and J are TRBV18 and TRBJ2-3; no reliable D call. V dropped 6 bases and J dropped 0 bases, with 13 bases sitting between them. This CDR3 has 15 amino acids. CDR1 and CDR2 (germline): KGHSH, LQKENI. The CDR3 nucleotides are TGTGCCAGCTCTCCGCAGAGCGCTAGCACAGATACGCAGTATTTT. Translated, it gives CASSPQSASTDTQYF. The full variable domain, in which reference TRBV18 and TRBJ2-3 provide the parts outside the CDR3, is NAGVMQNPRHLVRRRGQEARLRCSPMKGHSHVYWYRQLPEEGLKFMVYLQKENIIDESGMPKERFSAEFPKEGPSILRIQQVVRGDSAAYFCASSPQSASTDTQYFGPGTRLTVL.

The table lists this clone with many counts. The same CDR3 also results from other DNA sequences found in this sample. The chain employs TRBV30 and TRBJ1-2; 9 bases agree with TRBD1. Germline CDR1 and CDR2: GTSNPN and SVGIG (reference sequence). This CDR3 region has 13 residues. J gave up 4 bases and V 0 bases, and 0 bases lay outside the gene matches. CDR3 region: CAWSVQGAYGYTF. CDR3 coding DNA: TGTGCCTGGAGTGTACAGGGGGCCTATGGCTACACCTTC.

The chain is built from TRBV19 and TRBJ1-4; a weak D match, TRBD1 (6 bases). Germline lookup yields CDR1 LNHDA and CDR2 SQIVND (reference sequence). V was cut by 8 bases and J by 4 bases, with 17 bases left in between. The CDR3 is made up of 15 amino acids. The CDR3 bases are TGTGCCAGTCGGGACCGGACAGCTAATAATGAAAAACTGTTTTTT. Residues: CASRDRTANNEKLFF.

J is TRBJ1-4 and V is TRBV5-1; D remains ambiguous. The CDR3 length is 13 residues. Germline values: CDR1 SGHRS, CDR2 YFSETQ. V lost 0 bases to trimming and J lost 5 bases, with 5 bases between them. The CDR3 bases are TGCGCCAGCAGCTTGGGTATCAATGAAAAACTGTTTTTT. It translates to CASSLGINEKLFF.

This chain links TRBV4-2 with TRBJ1-1, with TRBD1 identical over 9 bases. The CDR3 is made up of 15 amino acids. The V gene end was trimmed by 0 bases and the J gene end by 10 bases; junction bases not matched to a gene: 9. The germline V gene has CDR1 LGHNA and CDR2 YNFKEQ. The CDR3 nucleotides are TGTGCCAGCAGCCAAGATAAGGGACAGGGAACAGTAGCTTTCTTT. This sequence encodes CASSQDKGQGTVAFF.

The J gene is TRBJ2-3, the V gene TRBV10-3; D is ambiguous. Trimming stripped 7 bases from V and 7 bases from J, with 9 bases between. In germline, CDR1 is ENHRY, CDR2 SYGVKD. This CDR3 comprises 11 residues. The CDR3 spells CAITQENTQYF. In nucleotides, the CDR3 is TGTGCCATCACCCAGGAAAATACGCAGTATTTT.

This chain connects TRBV23-1 to TRBJ1-4, with 9 bases that match TRBD1. TRBV23-1 is identified as an open reading frame with a role that is uncertain. V dropped 0 bases and J dropped 6; count of bases not matched to a gene: 11. The CDR3 is 18 residues long. The CDR3 nucleotides read TGCGCCAGCAGTCAATCGTCGCGGGACAGGGAATCGGATGAAAAACTGTTTTTT. Translating gives CASSQSSRDRESDEKLFF.

This chain's CDR3 is CASSWAGGAFSGNTIYF. CDR3 nucleotides: TGTGCCAGCAGCTGGGCCGGAGGGGCCTTCTCTGGAAACACCATATATTTT. V usage is TRBV5-4 and J usage is TRBJ1-3, with a possible D match to TRBD1 (5 bases). V lost 3 bases to trimming and J lost 0 bases, with 16 bases between them. Per the germline V gene, CDR1 is SGHNT and CDR2 is YYREEE (reference sequence). CDR3 size: 17 residues. Complete variable domain (other parts from reference TRBV5-4 and TRBJ1-3): ETGVTQSPTHLIKTRGQQVTLRCSSQSGHNTVSWYQQALGQGPQFIFQYYREEENGRGNFPPRFSGLQFPNYSSELNVNALELDDSALYLCASSWAGGAFSGNTIYFGEGSWLTVV.

This clone was seen more than once but under ten times. The CDR3 region has the DNA TGTGCCAGCAGTGACTCGAGTCGGGGGGCACCCACTGAAGCTTTCTTT. Its translation: CASSDSSRGAPTEAFF. The rearrangement uses TRBV6-4 and TRBJ1-1; D is possibly TRBD1 (6 bases). The germline V gene encodes CDR1 MRHNA and CDR2 SNTAGT. V was cut by 0 bases and J by 4 bases, with 15 bases left in between. The CDR3 is 16 residues long.

This clone was seen just once. The gene calls are TRBV28 and TRBJ1-1; 8 bases match TRBD1. The CDR3 length is 15 residues. Germline-derived CDR1 and CDR2 are MDHEN and SYDVKM. The junction had 6 bases not matched to a gene; V was cut back by 5 bases and J by 1 base. The CDR3 bases are TGTGCCAGCAGTCCAGGGGGCGCGAGGAACACTGAAGCTTTCTTT. Translating it yields CASSPGGARNTEAFF.

This clone has a handful of counts. V and J are TRBV5-5 and TRBJ2-2; perhaps D is TRBD1 or TRBD2 (6 bases each). With 0 bases removed from V and 7 bases from J, the gap between germline ends came to 19 bases. The CDR3 is 17 residues long. Germline V lookup: CDR1 SGHKS, CDR2 YYEKEE (reference sequence). In DNA, the CDR3 is TGTGCCAGCAGCTTGGCCCCTGGAGAGGGGGGTGGCGGGGAGCTGTTTTTT. Translation gives CASSLAPGEGGGGELFF.

V usage is TRBV19 and J usage is TRBJ2-7; TRBD2 agrees at 8 bases. Germline assignment: CDR1 LNHDA and CDR2 SQIVND (reference sequence). The CDR3 loop spans 16 amino acids. V shed 6 bases and J 3 bases; nucleotides not matched to a gene: 13. The CDR3 spells CASSSLSGGGNYEQYF. The CDR3 DNA reads as TGTGCCAGTAGCTCCCTAAGCGGGGGCGGCAACTACGAGCAGTACTTC. Combining the CDR3 with reference TRBV19 and TRBJ2-7 gives the whole variable domain DGGITQSPKYLFRKEGQNVTLSCEQNLNHDAMYWYRQDPGQGLRLIYYSQIVNDFQKGDIAEGYSVSREKKESFPLTVTSAQKNPTAFYLCASSSLSGGGNYEQYFGPGTRLTVT.

The sample holds a few counts of this clone. This sequence joins TRBV6-1 and TRBJ1-5, with D maybe TRBD1 (5 bases). Per the germline V gene, CDR1 is MNHNS and CDR2 is SASEGT. The CDR3 length is 13 residues. Trimming removed 11 bases at V and 6 bases at J, with 17 bases between. CDR3 residues: CAGSGAEFQPQHF. The CDR3, as DNA: TGTGCCGGTTCCGGGGCCGAATTTCAGCCCCAGCATTTT.

This chain links TRBV11-3 with TRBJ2-3, with D possibly TRBD2 on 6 matching bases. The germline CDR1 and CDR2 sequences are SGHNT and YENEEA. With 3 bases removed from V and 4 bases from J, the gap between germline ends came to 14 bases. The length of the CDR3 is 15 residues. CDR3 protein: CASSFPGLVPDTQYF. In nucleotides, the CDR3 is TGTGCCAGCAGCTTCCCGGGACTCGTTCCAGATACGCAGTATTTT.

This chain uses TRBV11-2 with TRBJ1-5, with D hard to call. Germline lookup yields CDR1 SGHAT and CDR2 FQNNGV. The CDR3 has 15 amino acids. V was clipped by 3 bases and J by 1 base, with 10 bases between them. The CDR3 DNA sequence: TGTGCCAGCAGCTTCGGAGGAGGAAGCAATCAGCCCCAGCATTTT. Amino acids: CASSFGGGSNQPQHF.

V is TRBV4-2 and J is TRBJ1-1; D may be TRBD1 (5 bases). With 0 bases removed from V and 0 bases from J, the gap between germline ends came to 8 bases. The CDR3 contains 15 residues. Per the germline V gene, CDR1 is LGHNA and CDR2 is YNFKEQ. The CDR3: CASSQDRGLNTEAFF. CDR3 nucleotide sequence: TGTGCCAGCAGCCAAGATCGGGGGTTGAACACTGAAGCTTTCTTT.

The rearrangement joins TRBV11-2 to TRBJ2-3, with TRBD2 matching 11 bases. The ends lost 1 base at V and 1 base at J; junction bases unmatched: 10. CDR3 length: 19 residues. CDR1 SGHAT and CDR2 FQNNGV come from the germline V gene. CDR3 DNA sequence: TGTGCCAGCAGCTTAGTCCCCCCCCTAGCGGGGGGTGGCACAGATACGCAGTATTTT. It translates to CASSLVPPLAGGGTDTQYF.

V and J are TRBV7-2 and TRBJ2-3; 7 bases fit TRBD2. The germline V gene has CDR1 SGHTA and CDR2 FQGNSA. Trimming at V came to 2 bases and at J to 0 bases, leaving 8 bases not matched to a gene. This CDR3 has 17 amino acids. CDR3 sequence: CASSLSPRGVSTDTQYF. CDR3 sequence (DNA): TGTGCCAGCAGCTTAAGCCCCCGGGGGGTTAGCACAGATACGCAGTATTTT.

V is TRBV7-9 and J is TRBJ1-1, with a tentative D call TRBD1 (6 bases). The germline V and J ends were trimmed by 3 bases and 0 bases, with 11 bases remaining between them. Germline lookup yields CDR1 SEHNR and CDR2 FQNEAQ (reference sequence). CDR3 length equals 15 residues. The CDR3 loop is CASSFRGQLNTEAFF. CDR3 in DNA: TGTGCCAGCAGCTTCCGCGGACAGTTGAACACTGAAGCTTTCTTT.

The rearrangement joins TRBV6-5 to TRBJ1-2; 9 bases are a match to TRBD1. Per the germline V gene, CDR1 is MNHEY and CDR2 is SVGAGI. V trimming: 6 bases; J trimming: 8 bases; junction bases outside the gene matches: 7. The CDR3 runs to 13 residues. CDR3 in amino acids: CASRPGQGRGYTF. CDR3 sequence (DNA): TGTGCCAGCAGACCGGGACAGGGAAGAGGCTACACCTTC.

V and J are TRBV5-4 and TRBJ1-2; D not resolved. The germline V and J ends were trimmed by 4 bases and 6 bases, with 16 bases remaining between them. The CDR3 sequence is 14 residues long. Germline V gives CDR1 SGHNT, CDR2 YYREEE (reference sequence). CDR3 sequence reads: CASSPGGSSNGYTF. CDR3 in DNA: TGTGCCAGCAGCCCGGGTGGGTCGTCCAATGGCTACACCTTC.

This chain connects TRBV5-5 to TRBJ1-5; unclear D gene. V was pared by 5 bases and J by 7 bases, with 19 bases between. Per the germline V gene, CDR1 is SGHKS and CDR2 is YYEKEE (reference sequence). The CDR3 extends over 15 amino acids. Here the CDR3 reads CASRASAVREQPQHF. CDR3 in DNA: TGTGCCAGCAGGGCGTCAGCAGTTCGAGAACAGCCCCAGCATTTT.